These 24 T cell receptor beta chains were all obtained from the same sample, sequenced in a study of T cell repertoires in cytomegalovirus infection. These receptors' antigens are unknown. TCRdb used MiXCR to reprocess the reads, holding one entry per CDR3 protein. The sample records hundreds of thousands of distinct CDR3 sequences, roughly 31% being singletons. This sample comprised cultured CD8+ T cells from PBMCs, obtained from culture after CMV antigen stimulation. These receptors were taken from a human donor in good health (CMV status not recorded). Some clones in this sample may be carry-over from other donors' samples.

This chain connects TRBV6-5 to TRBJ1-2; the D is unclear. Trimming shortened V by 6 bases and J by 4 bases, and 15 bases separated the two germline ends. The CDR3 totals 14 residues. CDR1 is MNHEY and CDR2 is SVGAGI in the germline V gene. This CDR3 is CASRFRTYSYGYTF. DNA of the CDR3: TGTGCCAGCAGATTCCGGACTTACTCCTATGGCTACACCTTC.

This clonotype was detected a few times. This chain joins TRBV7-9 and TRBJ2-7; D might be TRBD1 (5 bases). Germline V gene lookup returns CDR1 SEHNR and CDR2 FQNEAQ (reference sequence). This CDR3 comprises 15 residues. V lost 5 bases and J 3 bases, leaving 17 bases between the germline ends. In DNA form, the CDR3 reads TGTGCCAGCAGCCCGCCCGTGGGGCAGAGCTACGAGCAGTACTTC. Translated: CASSPPVGQSYEQYF.

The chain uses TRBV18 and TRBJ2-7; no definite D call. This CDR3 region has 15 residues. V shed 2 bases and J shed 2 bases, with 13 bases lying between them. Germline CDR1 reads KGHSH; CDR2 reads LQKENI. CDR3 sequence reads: CASSPAGRSTYEQYF. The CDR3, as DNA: TGTGCCAGCTCACCAGCCGGTCGTTCGACCTACGAGCAGTACTTC.

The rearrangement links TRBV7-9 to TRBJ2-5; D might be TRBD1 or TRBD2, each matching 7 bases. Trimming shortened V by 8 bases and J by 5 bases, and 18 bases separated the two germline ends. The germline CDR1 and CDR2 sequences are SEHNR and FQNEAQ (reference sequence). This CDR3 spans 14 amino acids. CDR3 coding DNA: TGTGCCAGCCAGAGAGCGGGACAGCCGGAGACCCAGTACTTC. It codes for CASQRAGQPETQYF.

The CDR3 nucleotides are TGTGCCAGCTCACTTGCAACGGGACTCGCGGGTCAGCCCCAGCATTTT. This codes for CASSLATGLAGQPQHF. This chain connects TRBV18 to TRBJ1-5, with D possibly matching TRBD1 (5 bases). The CDR3 covers 16 residues. CDR1 and CDR2 from the germline V gene are KGHSH and LQKENI. The V gene lost 4 bases and the J gene lost 6 bases, with 19 bases spanning the gap.

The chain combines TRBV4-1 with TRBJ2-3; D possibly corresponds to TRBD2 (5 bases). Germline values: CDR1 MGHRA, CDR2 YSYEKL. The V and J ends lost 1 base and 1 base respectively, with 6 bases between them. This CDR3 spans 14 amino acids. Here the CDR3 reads CASSQVSGTDTQYF. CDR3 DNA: TGCGCCAGCAGCCAAGTTAGCGGCACAGATACGCAGTATTTT.

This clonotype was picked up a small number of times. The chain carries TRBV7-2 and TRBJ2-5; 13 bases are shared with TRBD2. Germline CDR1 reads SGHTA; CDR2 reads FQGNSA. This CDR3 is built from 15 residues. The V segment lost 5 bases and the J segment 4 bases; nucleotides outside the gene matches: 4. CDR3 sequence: CASSPGLAGIETQYF. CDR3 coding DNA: TGTGCCAGCAGCCCGGGACTAGCGGGGATAGAGACCCAGTACTTC.

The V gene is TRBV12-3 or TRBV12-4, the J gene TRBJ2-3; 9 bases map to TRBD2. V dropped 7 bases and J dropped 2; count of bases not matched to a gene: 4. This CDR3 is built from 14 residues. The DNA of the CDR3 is TGTGCCAGCACTAGCGGGGAAGTCACAGATACGCAGTATTTT. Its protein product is CASTSGEVTDTQYF.

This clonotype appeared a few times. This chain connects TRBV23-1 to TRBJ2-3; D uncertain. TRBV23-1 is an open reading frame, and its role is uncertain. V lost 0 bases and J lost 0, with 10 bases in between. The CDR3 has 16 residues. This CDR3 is CASSQSRSISTDTQYF. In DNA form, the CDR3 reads TGCGCCAGCAGTCAATCGAGGTCTATCAGCACAGATACGCAGTATTTT.

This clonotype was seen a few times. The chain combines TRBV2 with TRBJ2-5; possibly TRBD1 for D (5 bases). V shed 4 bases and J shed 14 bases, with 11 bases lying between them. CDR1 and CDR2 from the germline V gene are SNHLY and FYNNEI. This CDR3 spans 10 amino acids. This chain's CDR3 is CASSVVWTYF. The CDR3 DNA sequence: TGTGCCAGCAGTGTTGTATGGACATACTTC.

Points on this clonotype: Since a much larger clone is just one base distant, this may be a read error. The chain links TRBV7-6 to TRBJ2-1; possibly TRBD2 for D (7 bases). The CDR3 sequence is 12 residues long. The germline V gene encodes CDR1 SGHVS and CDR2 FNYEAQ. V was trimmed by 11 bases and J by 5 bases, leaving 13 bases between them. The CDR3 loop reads CASGGPDNEQFF. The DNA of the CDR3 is TGTGCCTCCGGGGGGCCGGACAATGAGCAGTTCTTC.

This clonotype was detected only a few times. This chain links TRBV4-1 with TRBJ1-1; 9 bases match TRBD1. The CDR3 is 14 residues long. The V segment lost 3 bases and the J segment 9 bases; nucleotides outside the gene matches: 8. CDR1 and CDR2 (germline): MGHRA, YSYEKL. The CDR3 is CASSQAQGAEKAFF. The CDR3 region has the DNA TGCGCCAGCAGCCAGGCACAGGGGGCCGAGAAAGCTTTCTTT.

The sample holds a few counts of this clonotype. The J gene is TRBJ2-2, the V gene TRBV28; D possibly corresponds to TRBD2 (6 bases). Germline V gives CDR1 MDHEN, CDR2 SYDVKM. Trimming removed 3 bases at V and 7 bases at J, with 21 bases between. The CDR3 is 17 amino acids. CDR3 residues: CASSFPRPLGGDGELFF. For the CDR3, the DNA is TGTGCCAGCAGTTTCCCTCGACCTCTTGGAGGGGACGGGGAGCTGTTTTTT.

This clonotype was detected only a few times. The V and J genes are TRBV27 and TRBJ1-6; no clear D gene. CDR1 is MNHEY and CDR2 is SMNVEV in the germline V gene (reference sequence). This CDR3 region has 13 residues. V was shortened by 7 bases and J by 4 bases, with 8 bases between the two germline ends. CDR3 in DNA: TGTGCCAGCACTCGAGGGTATAATTCACCCCTCCACTTT. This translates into CASTRGYNSPLHF.

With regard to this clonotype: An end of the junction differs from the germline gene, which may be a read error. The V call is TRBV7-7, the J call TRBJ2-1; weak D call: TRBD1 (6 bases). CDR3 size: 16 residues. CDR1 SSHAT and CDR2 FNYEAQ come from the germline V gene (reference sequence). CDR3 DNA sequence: TGTGCTAGCAGCCAGGGACATCCGTCGAGGTCTACTGAGCAGTTCTTC. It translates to CASSQGHPSRSTEQFF.

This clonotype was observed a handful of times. The CDR3 bases are TGTGCCAGCAGTTCCTGGACTAGCGGGGGCTCCTCCGATACGCAGTATTTT. Protein: CASSSWTSGGSSDTQYF. V and J are TRBV12-3 or TRBV12-4 and TRBJ2-3; 13 bases match TRBD2. The trim removed 4 bases at V and 6 bases at J, leaving 10 bases unmatched. The CDR3 sequence is 17 residues long.

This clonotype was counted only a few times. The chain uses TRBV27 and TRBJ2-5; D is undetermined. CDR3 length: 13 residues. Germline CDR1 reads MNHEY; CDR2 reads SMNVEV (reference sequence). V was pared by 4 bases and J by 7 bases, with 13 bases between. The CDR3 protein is CASSSHPLLTQYF. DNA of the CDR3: TGTGCCAGCAGTTCACATCCCCTCCTGACCCAGTACTTC.

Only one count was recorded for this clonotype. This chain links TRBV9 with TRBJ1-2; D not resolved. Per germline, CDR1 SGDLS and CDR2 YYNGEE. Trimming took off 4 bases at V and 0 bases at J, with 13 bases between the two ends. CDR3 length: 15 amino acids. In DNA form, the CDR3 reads TGTGCCAGCAGCACACAAGGGAGAGCTAACTATGGCTACACCTTC. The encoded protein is CASSTQGRANYGYTF. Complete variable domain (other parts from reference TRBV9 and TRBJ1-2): DSGVTQTPKHLITATGQRVTLRCSPRSGDLSVYWYQQSLDQGLQFLIQYYNGEERAKGNILERFSAQQFPDLHSELNLSSLELGDSALYFCASSTQGRANYGYTFGSGTRLTVV.

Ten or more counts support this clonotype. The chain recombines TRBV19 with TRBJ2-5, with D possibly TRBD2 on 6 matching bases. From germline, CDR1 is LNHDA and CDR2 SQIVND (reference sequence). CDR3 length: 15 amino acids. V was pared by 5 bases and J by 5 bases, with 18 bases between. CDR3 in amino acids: CASSAGLRYTETQYF. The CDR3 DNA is TGTGCCAGTAGTGCGGGGCTGAGGTATACGGAGACCCAGTACTTC.

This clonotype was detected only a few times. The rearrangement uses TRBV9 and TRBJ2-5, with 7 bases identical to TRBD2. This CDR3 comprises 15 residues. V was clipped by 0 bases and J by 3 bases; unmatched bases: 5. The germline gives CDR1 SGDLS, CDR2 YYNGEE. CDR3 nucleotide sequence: TGTGCCAGCAGCGTAGGACCCAGCGGGGAAGAGACCCAGTACTTC. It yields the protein CASSVGPSGEETQYF. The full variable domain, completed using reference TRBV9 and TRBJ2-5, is DSGVTQTPKHLITATGQRVTLRCSPRSGDLSVYWYQQSLDQGLQFLIQYYNGEERAKGNILERFSAQQFPDLHSELNLSSLELGDSALYFCASSVGPSGEETQYFGPGTRLLVL.

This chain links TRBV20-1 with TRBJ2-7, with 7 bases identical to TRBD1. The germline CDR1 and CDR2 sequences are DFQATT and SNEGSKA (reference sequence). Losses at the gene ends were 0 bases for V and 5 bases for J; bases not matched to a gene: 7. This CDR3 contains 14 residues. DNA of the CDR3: TGCAGTGCTAGAGATGAGACAGGGCGCGACGAGCAGTACTTC. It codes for CSARDETGRDEQYF.

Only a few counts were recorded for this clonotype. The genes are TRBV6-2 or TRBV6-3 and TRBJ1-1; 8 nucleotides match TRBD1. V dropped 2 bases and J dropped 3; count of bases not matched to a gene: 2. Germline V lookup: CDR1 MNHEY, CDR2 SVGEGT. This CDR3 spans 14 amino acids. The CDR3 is CASSYNRGDTEAFF. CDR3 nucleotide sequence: TGTGCCAGCAGTTACAACAGGGGGGACACTGAAGCTTTCTTT.

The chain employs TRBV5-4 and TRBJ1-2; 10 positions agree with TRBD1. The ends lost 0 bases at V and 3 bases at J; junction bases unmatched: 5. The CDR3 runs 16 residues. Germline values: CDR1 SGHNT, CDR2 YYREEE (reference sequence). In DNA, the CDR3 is TGTGCCAGCAGCTTGGCCCGACAGGGGGCCGACTATGGCTACACCTTC. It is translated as CASSLARQGADYGYTF. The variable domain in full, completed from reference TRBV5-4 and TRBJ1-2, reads ETGVTQSPTHLIKTRGQQVTLRCSSQSGHNTVSWYQQALGQGPQFIFQYYREEENGRGNFPPRFSGLQFPNYSSELNVNALELDDSALYLCASSLARQGADYGYTFGSGTRLTVV.

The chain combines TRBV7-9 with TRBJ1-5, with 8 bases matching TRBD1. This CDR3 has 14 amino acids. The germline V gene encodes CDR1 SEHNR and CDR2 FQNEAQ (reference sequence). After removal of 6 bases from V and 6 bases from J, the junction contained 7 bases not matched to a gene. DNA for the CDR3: TGTGCCAGCAGTCCTACAGGGGGGAGTCAGCCCCAGCATTTT. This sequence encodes CASSPTGGSQPQHF. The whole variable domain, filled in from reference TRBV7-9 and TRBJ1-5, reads DTGVSQNPRHKITKRGQNVTFRCDPISEHNRLYWYRQTLGQGPEFLTYFQNEAQLEKSRLLSDRFSAERPKGSFSTLEIQRTEQGDSAMYLCASSPTGGSQPQHFGDGTRLSIL.